The 18 T cell receptor beta chains below come from one sample, sequenced in a study of T cells after yellow fever vaccination. Each CDR3 protein gets one entry after TCRdb re-called the 5' RACE reads with MiXCR. The sample has 400,000 or so distinct CDR3 sequences; roughly 6.2% are singletons. The source was PBMCs, collected 5 days after the yellow fever booster vaccination. These receptors all come from a man aged 30 to 39 who received the YFV17D yellow fever vaccine.

This clonotype appeared many times. CDR3: CASSWGLAGGSETQYF. The CDR3 region has the DNA TGCGCCAGCAGCTGGGGACTAGCGGGAGGTTCCGAGACCCAGTACTTC. The chain links TRBV5-1 to TRBJ2-5; 15 bases fit TRBD2. The CDR3 extends over 16 amino acids. Germline V lookup: CDR1 SGHRS, CDR2 YFSETQ. V shed 3 bases and J 5 bases; nucleotides not matched to a gene: 5.

This chain uses TRBV6-5 with TRBJ2-3; 8 bases fit TRBD1. V shed 4 bases and J 10 bases; nucleotides not matched to a gene: 7. CDR3 length: 13 residues. Per germline, CDR1 MNHEY and CDR2 SVGAGI. This CDR3 reads CASSLNRGSSQYF. In nucleotides, the CDR3 is TGTGCCAGCAGTTTAAACAGGGGGAGTTCGCAGTATTTT.

The genes are TRBV6-1 and TRBJ1-4; D is possibly TRBD1 (5 bases). With 5 bases removed from V and 0 bases from J, the gap between germline ends came to 7 bases. CDR1 MNHNS and CDR2 SASEGT come from the germline V gene. This CDR3 region has 14 residues. The CDR3 region has the DNA TGTGCCAGCAGTCCAGGGTCAACTAATGAAAAACTGTTTTTT. It encodes CASSPGSTNEKLFF.

This clonotype was seen repeatedly, ten times or more. The genes are TRBV28 and TRBJ2-3; D is unclear. Germline values: CDR1 MDHEN, CDR2 SYDVKM. The CDR3 runs 15 residues. Trimming pared 2 bases from V and 2 bases from J, leaving 11 bases between. The CDR3 nucleotides are TGTGCCAGCAGTTTACCTGAGGCCTTCACAGATACGCAGTATTTT. It translates to CASSLPEAFTDTQYF. The whole variable domain, filled in from reference TRBV28 and TRBJ2-3, reads DVKVTQSSRYLVKRTGEKVFLECVQDMDHENMFWYRQDPGLGLRLIYFSYDVKMKEKGDIPEGYSVSREKKERFSLILESASTNQTSMYLCASSLPEAFTDTQYFGPGTRLTVL.

This clonotype has a handful of counts. For the CDR3, the DNA is TGTGCCAGCAGCTTAAGCAGTGTATTAGGGGACGAGCAGTACTTC. This encodes CASSLSSVLGDEQYF. The chain combines TRBV7-9 with TRBJ2-7; a possible D gene is TRBD1 (5 bases). This CDR3 contains 15 residues. Germline V gene data show CDR1 as SEHNR and CDR2 as FQNEAQ (reference sequence). Trimming took 2 bases from V and 5 from J, leaving 16 bases between them.

In its sample, this clonotype was seen many times. CDR3 amino acids: CASSTGQQAKNIQYF. DNA for the CDR3: TGTGCCAGCAGCACGGGACAACAAGCCAAAAACATTCAGTACTTC. The chain employs TRBV7-9 and TRBJ2-4; the D gene is possibly TRBD1 (6 bases). The CDR3 extends over 15 amino acids. Germline-derived CDR1 and CDR2 are SEHNR and FQNEAQ (reference sequence). V lost 5 bases, J lost 0 bases, and 11 bases lay in between.

Many counts were recorded for this clonotype. The genes are TRBV4-1 and TRBJ2-7; 9 bases agree with TRBD1. V lost 1 base to trimming and J lost 4 bases; unmatched junction nucleotides: 5. Germline loops: CDR1 MGHRA, CDR2 YSYEKL. There are 15 residues in the CDR3. DNA of the CDR3: TGCGCCAGCAGCCAAGTGGGGACAGGGACTTACGAGCAGTACTTC. Its translation: CASSQVGTGTYEQYF.

This clonotype was counted many times. This chain links TRBV20-1 with TRBJ2-1; TRBD1 aligns across 10 bases. The CDR3 is 13 residues long. CDR1 is DFQATT, CDR2 SNEGSKA, per germline (reference sequence). Here the CDR3 reads CRPGTGDFNEQFF. CDR3 coding DNA: TGCAGACCCGGGACAGGGGACTTCAATGAGCAGTTCTTC.

This clonotype was seen many times. The chain is built from TRBV7-2 and TRBJ2-1, with TRBD2 matching over 11 bases. V lost 5 bases to trimming and J lost 8 bases; unmatched junction nucleotides: 11. CDR1 and CDR2 from the germline V gene are SGHTA and FQGNSA. This CDR3 has 16 amino acids. The CDR3 coding sequence is TGTGCCAGCAGCCCACCTCCACTAGCGGGAGCGGATGAGCAGTTCTTC. Amino acid sequence: CASSPPPLAGADEQFF. Variable domain in full (rest from reference TRBV7-2 and TRBJ2-1): GAGVSQSPSNKVTEKGKDVELRCDPISGHTALYWYRQSLGQGLEFLIYFQGNSAPDKSGLPSDRFSAERTGGSVSTLTIQRTQQEDSAVYLCASSPPPLAGADEQFFGPGTRLTVL.

DNA of the CDR3: TGTGCCATCAGTCGGGACAAGTATAGCAATCAGCCCCAGCATTTT. It translates to CAISRDKYSNQPQHF. The V gene is TRBV10-3, the J gene TRBJ1-5; D might be TRBD1 (6 bases). The germline CDR1 and CDR2 sequences are ENHRY and SYGVKD. The CDR3 contains 15 residues. Trimming removed 5 bases at V and 0 bases at J, with 11 bases between.

The chain is built from TRBV19 and TRBJ1-6; D gene unclear. CDR3 size: 13 residues. The germline V gene encodes CDR1 LNHDA and CDR2 SQIVND (reference sequence). V was clipped by 3 bases and J by 10 bases, with 10 bases between them. The CDR3 region has the DNA TGTGCCAGTAGTATCCAGACCTACTCACCCCTCCACTTT. Protein sequence: CASSIQTYSPLHF.

The chain recombines TRBV3-1 with TRBJ2-7; 7 nucleotides line up with TRBD2. The CDR3 is 15 residues long. Germline V lookup: CDR1 LGHDT, CDR2 YNNKEL (reference sequence). V lost 4 bases, J lost 2 bases, and 8 bases stayed unmatched. DNA for the CDR3: TGTGCCAGCAGCCCGGGACGGCGGGAGACCTACGAGCAGTACTTC. This codes for CASSPGRRETYEQYF.

This rearrangement joins TRBV7-2 to TRBJ2-1, with no clear D. Per germline, CDR1 SGHTA and CDR2 FQGNSA. Trimming took 5 bases from V and 10 from J, leaving 15 bases between them. The CDR3 totals 13 residues. In DNA form, the CDR3 reads TGTGCCAGCAGCGAGGATCCCTTAGGGGAGCAGTTCTTC. Translated, it gives CASSEDPLGEQFF.

This clonotype was seen only a few times. This sequence joins TRBV19 and TRBJ1-6; no firm D call. This CDR3 region has 14 residues. V lost 6 bases to trimming and J lost 8 bases, with 14 bases between them. Germline lookup yields CDR1 LNHDA and CDR2 SQIVND (reference sequence). The CDR3 DNA follows: TGTGCCAGTAGCGTGCGGACCGATCATTCACCCCTCCACTTT. Amino acids: CASSVRTDHSPLHF.

This clonotype was detected a few times. V and J are TRBV28 and TRBJ2-3, with a tentative D call TRBD2 (6 bases). CDR3 length: 15 residues. V was clipped by 5 bases and J by 6 bases, with 18 bases between them. The germline V gene encodes CDR1 MDHEN and CDR2 SYDVKM. The CDR3 DNA sequence: TGTGCCAGCAGTCGACCCGGGGTTCTAGCGGATACGCAGTATTTT. Protein: CASSRPGVLADTQYF.

This clonotype was found a few times. This rearrangement joins TRBV18 to TRBJ2-1; no reliable D call. Per germline, CDR1 KGHSH and CDR2 LQKENI. V lost 2 bases, J lost 7 bases, and 9 bases lay in between. This CDR3 region has 13 residues. The CDR3 DNA reads TGTGCCAGCTCACCAGGGCTAGTGAATGAGCAGTTCTTC. It translates to CASSPGLVNEQFF.

This clonotype was recorded many times. The chain couples TRBV12-3 or TRBV12-4 to TRBJ2-5; tentative D call: TRBD2 (5 bases). Trimming stripped 6 bases from V and 5 bases from J, with 16 bases between. CDR3 length: 14 amino acids. The CDR3 nucleotides are TGTGCCAGCAGCCTACAGCTAGCTGGGGAGACCCAGTACTTC. This translates into CASSLQLAGETQYF.

This clonotype has only a few counts. The chain joins TRBV19 to TRBJ2-1; unclear D gene. Trimming shortened V by 3 bases and J by 10 bases, and 22 bases separated the two germline ends. Looked up from germline, CDR1 is LNHDA and CDR2 is SQIVND (reference sequence). There are 16 residues in the CDR3. CDR3 coding DNA: TGTGCCAGTAGTATCGGCCTTCGACCCCCTACAACGGAGCAGTTCTTC. Amino acids: CASSIGLRPPTTEQFF.